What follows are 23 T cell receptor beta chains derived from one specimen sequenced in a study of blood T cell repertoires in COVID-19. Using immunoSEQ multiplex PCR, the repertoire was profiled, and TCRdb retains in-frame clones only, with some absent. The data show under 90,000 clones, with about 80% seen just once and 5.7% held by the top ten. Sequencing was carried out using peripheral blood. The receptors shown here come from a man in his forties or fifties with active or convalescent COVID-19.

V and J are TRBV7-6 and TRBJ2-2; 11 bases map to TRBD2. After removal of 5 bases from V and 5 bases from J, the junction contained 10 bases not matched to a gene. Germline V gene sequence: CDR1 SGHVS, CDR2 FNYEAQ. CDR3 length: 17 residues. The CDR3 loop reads CASSDLAGGPETGELFF. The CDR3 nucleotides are TGTGCCAGCAGCGATTTAGCGGGGGGGCCGGAGACCGGGGAGCTGTTTTTT.

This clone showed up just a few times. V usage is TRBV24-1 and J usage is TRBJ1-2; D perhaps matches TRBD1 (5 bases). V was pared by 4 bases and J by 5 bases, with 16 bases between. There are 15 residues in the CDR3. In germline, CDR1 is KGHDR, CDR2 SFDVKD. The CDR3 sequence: CATSDSLTEEYGYTF. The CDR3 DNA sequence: TGTGCCACCAGTGACTCTCTGACAGAGGAATATGGCTACACCTTC.

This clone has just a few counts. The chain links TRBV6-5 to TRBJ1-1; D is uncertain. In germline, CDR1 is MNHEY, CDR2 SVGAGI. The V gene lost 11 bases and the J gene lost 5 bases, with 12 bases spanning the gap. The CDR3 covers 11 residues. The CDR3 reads CAGTRVTEAFF. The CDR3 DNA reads TGTGCCGGAACACGGGTTACTGAAGCTTTCTTT.

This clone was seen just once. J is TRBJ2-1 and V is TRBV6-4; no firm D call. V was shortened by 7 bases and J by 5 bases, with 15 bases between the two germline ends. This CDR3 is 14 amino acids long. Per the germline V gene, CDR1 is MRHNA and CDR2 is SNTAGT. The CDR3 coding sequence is TGTGCCAGCAAGATAGAACCTGGGCACAATGAGCAGTTCTTC. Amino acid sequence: CASKIEPGHNEQFF.

CDR3 sequence reads: CAIRRDSYEQYF. CDR3 DNA: TGTGCCATCCGCAGGGACAGTTACGAGCAGTACTTC. The J gene is TRBJ2-7, the V gene TRBV10-3; 7 bases match TRBD1. The CDR3 runs 12 residues. CDR1 is ENHRY, CDR2 SYGVKD, per germline. V trimming: 8 bases; J trimming: 4 bases; junction bases outside the gene matches: 5.

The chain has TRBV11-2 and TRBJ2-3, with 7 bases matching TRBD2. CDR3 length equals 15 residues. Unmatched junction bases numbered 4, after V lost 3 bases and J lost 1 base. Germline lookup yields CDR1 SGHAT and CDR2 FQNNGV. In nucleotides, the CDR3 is TGTGCCAGCAGCTTCACTAGCGCGGGCACAGATACGCAGTATTTT. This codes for CASSFTSAGTDTQYF.

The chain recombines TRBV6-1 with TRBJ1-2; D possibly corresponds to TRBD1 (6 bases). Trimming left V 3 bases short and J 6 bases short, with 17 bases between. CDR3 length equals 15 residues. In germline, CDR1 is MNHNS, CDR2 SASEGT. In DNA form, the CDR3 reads TGTGCCAGCAGTGAGGAAACTGGGGGGGGCCATGGCTACACCTTC. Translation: CASSEETGGGHGYTF.

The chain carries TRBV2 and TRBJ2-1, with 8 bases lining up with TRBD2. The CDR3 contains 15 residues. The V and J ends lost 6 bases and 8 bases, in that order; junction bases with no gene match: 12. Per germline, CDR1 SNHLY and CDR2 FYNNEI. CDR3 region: CASSFRRTSRDEQFF. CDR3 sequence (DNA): TGTGCCAGCAGCTTCAGAAGGACTAGCCGGGATGAGCAGTTCTTC.

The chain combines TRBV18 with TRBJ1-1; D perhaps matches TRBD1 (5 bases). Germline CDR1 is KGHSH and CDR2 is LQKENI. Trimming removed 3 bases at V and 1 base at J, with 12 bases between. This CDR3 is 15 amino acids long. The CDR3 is CASSPRGTSNTEAFF. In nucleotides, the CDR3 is TGTGCCAGCTCACCCCGCGGGACCTCGAACACTGAAGCTTTCTTT.

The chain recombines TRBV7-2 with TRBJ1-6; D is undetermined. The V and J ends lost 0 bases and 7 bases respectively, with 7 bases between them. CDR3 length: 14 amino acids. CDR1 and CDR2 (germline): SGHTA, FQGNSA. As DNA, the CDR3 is TGTGCCAGCAGCTTAGCGGGGAGGAATTCACCCCTCCACTTT. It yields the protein CASSLAGRNSPLHF.

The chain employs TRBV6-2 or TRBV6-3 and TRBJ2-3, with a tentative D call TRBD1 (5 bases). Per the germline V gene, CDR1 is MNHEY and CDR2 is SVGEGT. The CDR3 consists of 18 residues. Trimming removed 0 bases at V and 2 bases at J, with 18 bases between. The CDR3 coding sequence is TGTGCCAGCAGTTACTCGATTCAGCCGACAGAAATCACAGATACGCAGTATTTT. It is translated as CASSYSIQPTEITDTQYF.

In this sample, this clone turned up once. This CDR3 reads CASSVSGTESEKLFF. The CDR3 DNA reads TGCGCCAGCAGCGTATCCGGGACAGAAAGTGAAAAACTGTTTTTT. The J gene is TRBJ1-4, the V gene TRBV5-1, with 7 bases that match TRBD1. There are 15 residues in the CDR3. The V and J ends lost 4 bases and 7 bases, in that order; junction bases with no gene match: 10. Germline CDR1 and CDR2: SGHRS and YFSETQ.

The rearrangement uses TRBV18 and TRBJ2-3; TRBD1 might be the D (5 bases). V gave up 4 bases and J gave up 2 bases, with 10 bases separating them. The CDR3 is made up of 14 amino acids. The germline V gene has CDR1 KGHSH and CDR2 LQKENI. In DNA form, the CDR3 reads TGTGCCAGCTCACTCGGACAAGACACAGATACGCAGTATTTT. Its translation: CASSLGQDTDTQYF.

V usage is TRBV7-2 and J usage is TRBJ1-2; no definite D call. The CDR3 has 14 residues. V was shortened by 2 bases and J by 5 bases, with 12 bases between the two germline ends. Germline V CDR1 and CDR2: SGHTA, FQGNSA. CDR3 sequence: CASSLIQREYGYTF. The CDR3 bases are TGTGCCAGCAGCTTAATTCAGAGGGAATATGGCTACACCTTC.

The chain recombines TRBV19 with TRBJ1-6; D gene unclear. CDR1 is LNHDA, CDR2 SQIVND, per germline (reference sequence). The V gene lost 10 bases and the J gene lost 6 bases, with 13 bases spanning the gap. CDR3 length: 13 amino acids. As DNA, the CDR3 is TGTGCCACCCACAACACCATTAATTCACCCCTCCACTTT. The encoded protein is CATHNTINSPLHF.

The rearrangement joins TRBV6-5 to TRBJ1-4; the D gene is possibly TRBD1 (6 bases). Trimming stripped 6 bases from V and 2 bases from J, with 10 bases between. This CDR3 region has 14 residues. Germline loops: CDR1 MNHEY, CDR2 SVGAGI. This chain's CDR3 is CASSRDRTNEKLFF. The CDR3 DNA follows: TGTGCCAGCAGCCGCGACAGGACTAATGAAAAACTGTTTTTT.

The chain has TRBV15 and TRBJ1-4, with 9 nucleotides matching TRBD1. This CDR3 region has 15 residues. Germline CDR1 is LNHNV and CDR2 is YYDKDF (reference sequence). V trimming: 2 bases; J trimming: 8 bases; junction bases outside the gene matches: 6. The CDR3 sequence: CATSRRQGGSEKLFF. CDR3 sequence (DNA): TGTGCCACCAGCAGAAGACAGGGGGGAAGCGAAAAACTGTTTTTT.

Here the CDR3 reads CASSRPRGDSSYEQYF. The CDR3 DNA is TGTGCCAGCAGCCGCCCGCGAGGGGACTCTTCCTACGAGCAGTACTTC. The rearrangement links TRBV7-6 to TRBJ2-7; D possibly corresponds to TRBD2 (6 bases). The germline V gene has CDR1 SGHVS and CDR2 FNYEAQ. Trimming stripped 5 bases from V and 1 base from J, with 18 bases between. The CDR3 covers 16 residues.

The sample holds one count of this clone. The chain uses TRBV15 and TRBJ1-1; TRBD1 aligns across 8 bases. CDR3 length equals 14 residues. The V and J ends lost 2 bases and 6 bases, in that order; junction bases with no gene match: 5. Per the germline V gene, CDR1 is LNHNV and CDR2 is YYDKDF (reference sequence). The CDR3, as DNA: TGTGCCACCAGCAGACAGGGGGCTAAGGCTGAAGCTTTCTTT. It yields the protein CATSRQGAKAEAFF.

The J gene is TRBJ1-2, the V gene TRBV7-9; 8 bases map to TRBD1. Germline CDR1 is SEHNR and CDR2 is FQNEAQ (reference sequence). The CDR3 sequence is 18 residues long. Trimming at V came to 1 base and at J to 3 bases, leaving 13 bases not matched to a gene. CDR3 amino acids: CASSLDMWQGAAYYGYTF. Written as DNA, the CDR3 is TGTGCCAGCAGCTTAGACATGTGGCAGGGGGCTGCGTACTATGGCTACACCTTC.

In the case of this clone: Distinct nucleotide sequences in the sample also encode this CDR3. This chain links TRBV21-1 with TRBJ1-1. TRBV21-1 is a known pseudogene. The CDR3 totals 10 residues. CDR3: CASSVTEAFF. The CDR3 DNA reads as TGTGCCAGCAGCGTAACTGAAGCTTTCTTT.

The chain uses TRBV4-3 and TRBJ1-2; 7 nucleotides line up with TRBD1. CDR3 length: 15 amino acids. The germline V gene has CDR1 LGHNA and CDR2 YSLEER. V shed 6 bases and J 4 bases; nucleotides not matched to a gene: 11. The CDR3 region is CASSQQGGQSYGYTF. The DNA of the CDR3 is TGCGCCAGCAGTCAGCAGGGGGGACAGAGCTATGGCTACACCTTC.

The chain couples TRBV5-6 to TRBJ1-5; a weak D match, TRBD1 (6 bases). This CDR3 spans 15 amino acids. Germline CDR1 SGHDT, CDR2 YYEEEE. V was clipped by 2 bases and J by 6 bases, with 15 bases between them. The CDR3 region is CASSFTGSWGQPQHF. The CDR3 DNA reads TGTGCCAGCAGCTTCACAGGGTCCTGGGGTCAGCCCCAGCATTTT. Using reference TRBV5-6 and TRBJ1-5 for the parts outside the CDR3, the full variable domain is DAGVTQSPTHLIKTRGQQVTLRCSPKSGHDTVSWYQQALGQGPQFIFQYYEEEERQRGNFPDRFSGHQFPNYSSELNVNALLLGDSALYLCASSFTGSWGQPQHFGDGTRLSIL.